The rows below give T cell receptor beta chains drawn from one sample of a study of shared clonotypes between healthy human individuals. TCRdb keeps only in-frame clones here, not all; method: immunoSEQ multiplex PCR. Of 1.4 million to 1.5 million clones listed, roughly 96% are singletons. Material for sequencing was naive CD4+ T cells sorted from blood. Receptor source: a man in his thirties or forties in good health. CDR3s include the opening cysteine and the closing phenylalanine or tryptophan. The order of the fields is V gene, J gene, D gene, clone size, CDR3 protein, CDR3 DNA. The D gene is left open where the match is weak. Some rows have no size entry. The others give once, few or many, or a class for an expanded clone.

>TRBV28|TRBJ2-1|.|.
CASSSSRAAKVSYNEQFF
TGTGCCAGCAGTTCCTCCAGGGCCGCAAAAGTCTCCTACAATGAGCAGTTCTTC
>TRBV6-6|TRBJ2-7|TRBD1|.
CASSKRTGAYEQYF
TGTGCCAGCAGTAAAAGGACAGGCGCCTACGAGCAGTACTTC
>TRBV5-6|TRBJ2-3|.|.
CASSRRSSSGTDTQYF
TGTGCCAGCAGTCGACGATCGTCAAGCGGCACAGATACGCAGTATTTT
>TRBV7-3|TRBJ1-3|.|once
CASSLRTGFSGNTIYF
TGTGCCAGCAGCCTAAGAACAGGTTTCTCTGGAAACACCATATATTTT
>TRBV9|TRBJ2-1|TRBD2|.
CASSVGGDYYNEQFF
TGTGCCAGCAGCGTAGGCGGGGACTACTACAATGAGCAGTTCTTC
>TRBV28|TRBJ2-7|.|.
CASRPIGPGDYEQYF
TGTGCCAGCAGACCGATAGGCCCTGGGGACTACGAGCAGTACTTC
>TRBV4-1|TRBJ2-7|TRBD2|.
CASSPEGTSGYRVHEQYF
TGCGCCAGCAGCCCAGAAGGGACTAGCGGGTATCGGGTACACGAGCAGTACTTC
>TRBV5-1|TRBJ2-7|.|.
CASSAPLGTYEQYF
TGCGCCAGCAGCGCCCCGCTCGGGACCTACGAGCAGTACTTC
>TRBV7-8|TRBJ1-3|.|.
CASSLIFGNTIYF
TGTGCCAGCAGCTTAATTTTCGGAAACACCATATATTTT
>TRBV5-1|TRBJ1-4|.|once
CASSLDWDSRDEKLFF
TGCGCCAGCAGCTTGGATTGGGACTCAAGAGATGAAAAACTGTTTTTT
>TRBV7-9|TRBJ2-1|TRBD2|.
CASSFPLAPSYNEQFF
TGTGCCAGCAGCTTCCCACTAGCGCCCTCCTACAATGAGCAGTTCTTC
>TRBV2|TRBJ1-1|.|.
CACQQSTVYTEAFF
TGTGCCTGCCAGCAGAGCACAGTCTACACTGAAGCTTTCTTT
>TRBV9|TRBJ2-5|.|.
CASSVVAGQAPLDF
TGTGCCAGCAGCGTAGTAGCGGGACAGGCGCCCTTGGACTTC
>TRBV10-3|TRBJ2-5|.|.
CAISPRDMSRKTQYF
TGTGCCATCAGCCCCCGGGACATGAGCCGGAAGACCCAGTACTTC
>TRBV10-3|TRBJ2-7|TRBD2|once
CAINEGGIYEQYF
TGTGCCATCAATGAGGGAGGGATCTACGAGCAGTACTTC
>TRBV6-5|TRBJ2-5|.|.
CASSTPGPGETQYF
TGTGCCAGCAGTACCCCGGGGCCGGGAGAGACCCAGTACTTC
>TRBV9|TRBJ2-5|.|.
CASSVVGSLRETQYF
TGTGCCAGCAGCGTAGTGGGGAGCTTACGGGAGACCCAGTACTTC
>TRBV14|TRBJ1-1|TRBD1|.
CASSVDREDTEAFF
TGTGCCAGCAGCGTGGACAGGGAGGACACTGAAGCTTTCTTT
>TRBV7-8|TRBJ2-1|.|.
CASSLGVTRNNEQFF
TGTGCCAGCAGTTTGGGGGTAACTAGAAACAATGAGCAGTTCTTC
>TRBV18|TRBJ1-6|.|.
CASSTTEGQISPLHF
TGTGCCAGCTCAACAACGGAGGGGCAAATCTCACCCCTCCACTTT
>TRBV28|TRBJ2-1|TRBD2|.
CASSLQGLQYNEQFF
TGTGCCAGCAGTTTACAGGGACTACAATACAATGAGCAGTTCTTC
>TRBV2|TRBJ1-5|.|.
CASLMESGQPQHF
TGTGCCAGCCTTATGGAGTCGGGTCAGCCCCAGCATTTT
>TRBV27|TRBJ2-1|.|.
CASSFGRDAYNEQFF
TGTGCCAGCAGTTTCGGGCGGGACGCCTACAATGAGCAGTTCTTC
>TRBV9|TRBJ1-4|.|few
CASSVEPQGLVGKLFF
TGTGCCAGCAGCGTAGAACCTCAGGGGCTCGTGGGAAAACTGTTTTTT
>TRBV27|TRBJ2-7|TRBD2|.
CASKITPSGGAYEQYF
TGTGCCAGCAAGATTACACCTAGCGGAGGGGCCTACGAGCAGTACTTC
>TRBV6-1|TRBJ1-1|.|.
CASSQSATEAFF
TGTGCCAGCAGCCAATCCGCGACTGAAGCTTTCTTT
>TRBV5-1|TRBJ2-2|TRBD1|.
CASSRDRDTGELFF
TGCGCCAGCAGCCGGGACAGGGACACCGGGGAGCTGTTTTTT
>TRBV27|TRBJ2-5|TRBD1|.
CASTAWDREKETQYF
TGTGCCAGCACCGCCTGGGACAGGGAAAAAGAGACCCAGTACTTC
>TRBV28|TRBJ1-2|TRBD1|.
CASSPAGWGQGRGYTF
TGTGCCAGCAGTCCGGCCGGGTGGGGACAGGGACGGGGCTACACCTTC
>TRBV30|TRBJ2-2|TRBD2|.
CAWRRGGRFGELFF
TGTGCCTGGAGGCGGGGCGGGAGGTTCGGGGAGCTGTTTTTT
>TRBV10-1|TRBJ2-5|TRBD2|.
CASSAGLAGRETQYF
TGCGCCAGCAGTGCCGGACTAGCGGGACGAGAGACCCAGTACTTC